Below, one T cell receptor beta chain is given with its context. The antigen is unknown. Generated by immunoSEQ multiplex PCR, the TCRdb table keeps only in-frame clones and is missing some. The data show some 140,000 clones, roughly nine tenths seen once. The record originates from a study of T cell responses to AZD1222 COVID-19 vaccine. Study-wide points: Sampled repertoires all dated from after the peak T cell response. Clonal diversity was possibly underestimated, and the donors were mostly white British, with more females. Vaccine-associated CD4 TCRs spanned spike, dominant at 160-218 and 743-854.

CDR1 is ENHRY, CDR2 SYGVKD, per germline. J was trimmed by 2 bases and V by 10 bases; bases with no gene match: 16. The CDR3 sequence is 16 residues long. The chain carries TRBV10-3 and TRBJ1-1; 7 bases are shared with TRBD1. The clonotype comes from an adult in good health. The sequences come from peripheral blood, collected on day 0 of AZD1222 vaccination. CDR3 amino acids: CATALFRDSLNTEAFF. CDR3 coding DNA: TGTGCCACCGCCTTATTCCGGGACAGCCTAAACACTGAAGCTTTCTTT.